One and the same sample provided the 25 T cell receptor beta chains below, sequenced in a study of T cell responses to AZD1222 COVID-19 vaccine. Using immunoSEQ multiplex PCR, the repertoire was profiled, and TCRdb retains in-frame clones only, with some absent. The repertoire holds some 150,000 clones, 90% to 95% seen once, with 1.5% in the top ten. The source was peripheral blood, collected 28 days after the second AZD1222 dose. The receptors stem from an adult who received the AZD1222 COVID-19 vaccine.

V usage is TRBV3-1 (or the pseudogene TRBV3-2) and J usage is TRBJ2-3, with D unclear. CDR1 is LGHDT and CDR2 is YNNKEL in the germline V gene (reference sequence). This CDR3 has 14 residues. V was cut by 0 bases and J by 1 base, with 5 bases left in between. CDR3 amino acids: CASSQEDRTDTQYF. In nucleotides, the CDR3 is TGTGCCAGCAGCCAAGAGGATCGCACAGATACGCAGTATTTT.

The CDR3 loop reads CATSDSYSEYF. The CDR3 DNA reads TGTGCCACCAGTGACTCCTATTCGGAGTACTTC. The V and J genes are TRBV24-1 and TRBJ2-7; D not resolved. The V end lost 4 bases, the J end lost 11 bases, and 11 bases lay between the germline ends. The CDR3 spans 11 residues. Per germline, CDR1 KGHDR and CDR2 SFDVKD.

This chain joins TRBV28 and TRBJ1-5; possibly TRBD1 for D (5 bases). CDR3 length: 13 amino acids. From germline, CDR1 is MDHEN and CDR2 SYDVKM. The germline V and J ends were trimmed by 6 bases and 3 bases, with 9 bases remaining between them. The chain's CDR3 is CASRGTFNQPQHF. The CDR3 nucleotides read TGTGCCAGCAGGGGGACCTTCAATCAGCCCCAGCATTTT. Together with reference TRBV28 and TRBJ1-5, the CDR3 gives the full variable domain: DVKVTQSSRYLVKRTGEKVFLECVQDMDHENMFWYRQDPGLGLRLIYFSYDVKMKEKGDIPEGYSVSREKKERFSLILESASTNQTSMYLCASRGTFNQPQHFGDGTRLSIL.

The V gene is TRBV30, the J gene TRBJ1-4, with D possibly matching TRBD1 (6 bases). V was trimmed by 3 bases and J by 7 bases, leaving 15 bases between them. CDR3 length: 14 amino acids. Germline CDR1 reads GTSNPN; CDR2 reads SVGIG (reference sequence). The CDR3 sequence is CAWRVAGAGEKLFF. DNA for the CDR3: TGTGCCTGGAGAGTGGCAGGGGCGGGTGAAAAACTGTTTTTT.

The chain links TRBV24-1 to TRBJ2-3; TRBD1 matches at 7 bases. Germline values: CDR1 KGHDR, CDR2 SFDVKD. V trimming: 2 bases; J trimming: 3 bases; junction bases outside the gene matches: 4. The CDR3 consists of 15 residues. CDR3 protein: CATSDYGRGTDTQYF. CDR3 DNA: TGTGCCACCAGTGATTACGGCAGGGGGACAGATACGCAGTATTTT.

This chain connects TRBV30 to TRBJ1-3; D remains ambiguous. The germline CDR1 and CDR2 sequences are GTSNPN and SVGIG (reference sequence). The CDR3 length is 12 residues. With 4 bases removed from V and 0 bases from J, the gap between germline ends came to 4 bases. DNA for the CDR3: TGTGCCTGGACGGCCTCTGGAAACACCATATATTTT. Translated: CAWTASGNTIYF.

The V call is TRBV7-3, the J call TRBJ2-1; a weak D match, TRBD2 (6 bases). The germline CDR1 and CDR2 sequences are SGHTA and FQGTGA. The CDR3 sequence is 15 residues long. Trimming took 5 bases from V and 7 from J, leaving 18 bases between them. CDR3 region: CASSRYTGVENEQFF. CDR3 nucleotides: TGTGCCAGCAGCCGGTACACGGGAGTCGAGAATGAGCAGTTCTTC. The variable domain in full, with the rest retrieved from reference TRBV7-3 and TRBJ2-1, is GAGVSQTPSNKVTEKGKYVELRCDPISGHTALYWYRQSLGQGPEFLIYFQGTGAADDSGLPNDRFFAVRPEGSVSTLKIQRTERGDSAVYLCASSRYTGVENEQFFGPGTRLTVL.

The CDR3 DNA is TGCGCCAGCAGTCAAGGATTTTCCCCCTACGAGCAGTACTTC. Protein product: CASSQGFSPYEQYF. This chain joins TRBV23-1 and TRBJ2-7; the D is unclear. TRBV23-1 is an ORF for which the function is uncertain. V lost 2 bases and J 2 bases, leaving 10 bases between the germline ends. The CDR3 totals 14 residues.

This rearrangement joins TRBV5-1 to TRBJ1-2; TRBD1 might be the D (5 bases). Germline lookup yields CDR1 SGHRS and CDR2 YFSETQ. The CDR3 covers 14 residues. V was pared by 3 bases and J by 3 bases, with 12 bases between. CDR3 in amino acids: CASSSFGGDYGYTF. CDR3 DNA: TGCGCCAGCAGCTCCTTCGGGGGGGACTATGGCTACACCTTC. Combining the CDR3 with reference TRBV5-1 and TRBJ1-2 gives the whole variable domain KAGVTQTPRYLIKTRGQQVTLSCSPISGHRSVSWYQQTPGQGLQFLFEYFSETQRNKGNFPGRFSGRQFSNSRSEMNVSTLELGDSALYLCASSSFGGDYGYTFGSGTRLTVV.

This chain links TRBV28 with TRBJ2-7; 7 bases map to TRBD2. This CDR3 spans 17 amino acids. The V gene end was trimmed by 8 bases and the J gene end by 0 bases; junction bases not matched to a gene: 16. Germline lookup yields CDR1 MDHEN and CDR2 SYDVKM. CDR3: CASGVPGGITYSYEQYF. CDR3 nucleotides: TGTGCCAGCGGGGTCCCGGGAGGAATAACGTACTCCTACGAGCAGTACTTC.

The rearrangement links TRBV14 to TRBJ1-2, with 8 nucleotides matching TRBD1. V was clipped by 0 bases and J by 2 bases; unmatched bases: 5. This CDR3 is built from 16 residues. CDR1 is SGHDN, CDR2 FVKESK, per germline. The CDR3 here is CASSQERRTGNYGYTF. The DNA for the CDR3 is TGTGCCAGCAGCCAAGAACGAAGGACAGGGAACTATGGCTACACCTTC.

This clone was recorded once. The V gene is TRBV11-3, the J gene TRBJ2-1, with TRBD2 as a possible D gene (5 bases). Germline V gives CDR1 SGHNT, CDR2 YENEEA. CDR3 length: 14 residues. V gave up 3 bases and J gave up 0 bases, with 6 bases separating them. As DNA, the CDR3 is TGTGCCAGCAGCTTTGGGAGCTCCTACAATGAGCAGTTCTTC. Encoded protein: CASSFGSSYNEQFF.

The chain links TRBV27 to TRBJ2-6; D is perhaps TRBD2 (5 bases). Germline values: CDR1 MNHEY, CDR2 SMNVEV (reference sequence). The CDR3 contains 16 residues. V lost 5 bases, J lost 0 bases, and 11 bases lay in between. This CDR3 reads CASSPGAASGANVLTF. CDR3 in DNA: TGTGCCAGCAGTCCAGGAGCGGCCTCTGGGGCCAACGTCCTGACTTTC.

The rearrangement joins TRBV27 to TRBJ2-7; no reliable D call. Per germline, CDR1 MNHEY and CDR2 SMNVEV (reference sequence). The germline V and J ends were trimmed by 4 bases and 3 bases, with 7 bases remaining between them. This CDR3 comprises 12 residues. The CDR3 nucleotides are TGTGCCAGCAGTTCTTACGGCTACGAGCAGTACTTC. This gives the protein CASSSYGYEQYF.

The CDR3 coding sequence is TGTGCCAGCAGTGAATATACAGGGCTGAGCTATGGCTACACCTTC. Amino acids: CASSEYTGLSYGYTF. The chain joins TRBV25-1 to TRBJ1-2, with D tentatively TRBD1 (6 bases). Trimming stripped 0 bases from V and 4 bases from J, with 12 bases between. The germline V gene has CDR1 MGHDK and CDR2 SYGVNS. This CDR3 contains 15 residues.

The chain employs TRBV7-9 and TRBJ2-7; the match to TRBD2 covers 8 bases. The CDR3 is made up of 16 amino acids. Germline V gene data show CDR1 as SEHNR and CDR2 as FQNEAQ (reference sequence). V lost 5 bases, J lost 2 bases, and 11 bases stayed unmatched. The CDR3 protein is CASSARSGIVAYEQYF. The CDR3 nucleotides are TGTGCCAGCAGCGCCCGTAGCGGGATTGTAGCCTACGAGCAGTACTTC.

This clone was observed once. V and J are TRBV5-1 and TRBJ1-1; the D gene is possibly TRBD1 (5 bases). Germline V lookup: CDR1 SGHRS, CDR2 YFSETQ. There are 12 residues in the CDR3. V dropped 4 bases and J dropped 9 bases, with 13 bases sitting between them. The CDR3 coding sequence is TGCGCCAGCAGCCCGGATCGGGACCAAGCTTTCTTT. Translated, it gives CASSPDRDQAFF.

The chain uses TRBV9 and TRBJ1-1; TRBD1 is a possible D gene (6 bases). This CDR3 spans 14 amino acids. Trimming stripped 3 bases from V and 3 bases from J, with 12 bases between. Germline CDR1 is SGDLS and CDR2 is YYNGEE. DNA of the CDR3: TGTGCCAGCAGCGAACAGGGCTCCCACACTGAAGCTTTCTTT. Translated, it gives CASSEQGSHTEAFF.

The rearrangement joins TRBV6-5 to TRBJ2-1; D possibly corresponds to TRBD2 (5 bases). V was clipped by 10 bases and J by 7 bases, with 17 bases between them. The CDR3 sequence is 13 residues long. Germline V gene lookup returns CDR1 MNHEY and CDR2 SVGAGI. This chain's CDR3 is CATYFQGGNEQFF. The CDR3 DNA follows: TGTGCCACCTACTTCCAAGGAGGAAATGAGCAGTTCTTC.

This clone was observed a few times. The CDR3, as DNA: TGTGCCTGGAATAGGGGGACAGGTCGCTATGGCTACACCTTC. Protein: CAWNRGTGRYGYTF. The chain links TRBV30 to TRBJ1-2, with 8 bases aligning to TRBD1. J was trimmed by 4 bases and V by 4 bases; bases with no gene match: 8. The CDR3 length is 14 residues. The germline V gene encodes CDR1 GTSNPN and CDR2 SVGIG (reference sequence).

The chain links TRBV2 to TRBJ1-1, with D possibly TRBD1 on 5 matching bases. The CDR3 consists of 13 residues. Germline assignment: CDR1 SNHLY and CDR2 FYNNEI. With 8 bases removed from V and 5 bases from J, the gap between germline ends came to 15 bases. This CDR3 is CASVRDQGTEAFF. The CDR3 DNA follows: TGTGCCAGCGTGAGGGACCAAGGGACTGAAGCTTTCTTT.

The chain is built from TRBV2 and TRBJ1-1, with D unresolved. The CDR3 contains 14 residues. The germline V gene encodes CDR1 SNHLY and CDR2 FYNNEI. V gave up 2 bases and J gave up 1 base, with 8 bases separating them. The CDR3 sequence is CASSERMGNTEAFF. The DNA of the CDR3 is TGTGCCAGCAGTGAACGAATGGGGAACACTGAAGCTTTCTTT.

The CDR3 coding sequence is TGTGCCAGCAGTTTTGGGAGGAGCAATGAGCAGTTCTTC. Protein sequence: CASSFGRSNEQFF. The chain couples TRBV28 to TRBJ2-1; possibly TRBD2 for D (6 bases). CDR1 and CDR2 from the germline V gene are MDHEN and SYDVKM. The CDR3 is 13 residues long. V was clipped by 3 bases and J by 6 bases, with 9 bases between them.

This clone was counted a single time. This chain links TRBV19 with TRBJ1-2; the match to TRBD1 covers 7 bases. The CDR3 has 15 amino acids. Trimming took 3 bases from V and 1 from J; bases not matched to a gene: 5. Per germline, CDR1 LNHDA and CDR2 SQIVND (reference sequence). CDR3 sequence reads: CASSIPGGVNYGYTF. Written as DNA, the CDR3 is TGTGCCAGTAGTATCCCAGGGGGAGTTAACTATGGCTACACCTTC.

V is TRBV20-1 and J is TRBJ1-1; TRBD1 aligns across 9 bases. J lost 1 base, V lost 3 bases, and 6 bases had no gene match. The CDR3 is 15 residues long. Germline V CDR1 and CDR2: DFQATT, SNEGSKA (reference sequence). Written as DNA, the CDR3 is TGCAGTGCTAGTGGTGACAGGGGGGGGAACACTGAAGCTTTCTTT. As protein: CSASGDRGGNTEAFF.